This T cell receptor beta chain was observed in a study of blood T cells in healthy people across ages. Germline trimming cut 5 bases from V and 7 bases from J; bases unmatched to any gene: 15. The CDR3 consists of 16 residues. A second PCR, run for about 6 to 11 cycles, used a sample-barcoded 5' primer plus a J-beta primer mix. The template-switch adaptor, which had 12 random nucleotides, put a tag on each cDNA molecule. TCRdb re-called the 5' RACE reads through MiXCR, storing one row per CDR3 protein. This sample has 750,000 to 950,000 distinct CDR3 sequences, with roughly 24% found just once. These same data were also listed under a study on T cells of mothers and their children. That work states: Three healthy Caucasian mothers, along with their six children, served as the donors.

This sequence joins TRBV12-3 or TRBV12-4 and TRBJ1-1; 8 bases line up with TRBD1. Sequencing was performed on blood. The clonotype comes from a boy between 10 and 17 years old in good health. This CDR3 reads CASSPLVRQGSREAFF. CDR3 in DNA: TGTGCCAGCAGTCCTCTGGTACGACAGGGGTCCCGTGAAGCTTTCTTT.